The source of this T cell receptor (beta chain) is a study of T-cell memory formation after mild COVID-19. Study-wide background: Largely donor-specific TCR clusters were found. Regarding the study as a whole: Confirmation of SARS-CoV-2 specificity was lacking for second-wave clones peaking day 37. The appearance of some responding clones in pre-infection memory suggested that cross-reactive memory joined.

CDR3 length equals 16 residues. V lost 5 bases, J lost 2 bases, and 16 bases lay in between. Note on this clonotype: Its matching antigen is unknown.

Constant-segment-primed 5'RACE gave TCR alpha and TCR beta cDNA libraries with sample barcodes and UMIs. A single record per CDR3 protein comes from TCRdb applying MiXCR to the 5' RACE reads. The sample records 130,000 to 150,000 distinct CDR3 sequences, about 19% being singletons. The rearrangement uses TRBV12-3 or TRBV12-4 and TRBJ1-5, with a weak D call TRBD1 (6 bases). The receptor comes from an adult woman who had mild COVID-19 (a few samples of this study predate the infection). Cell type and time point are not known. The sequencing input was PBMCs or a T cell subset sorted from them (not recorded which). CDR3 DNA sequence: TGTGCCAGCAGTCCGAGAACTGGACAGCGCAATCAGCCCCAGCATTTT. The encoded protein is CASSPRTGQRNQPQHF.